A selection of T cell receptor beta chains follows, all from one sample in a study of T cell responses to AZD1222 COVID-19 vaccine. TCRdb's table, derived via immunoSEQ multiplex PCR, lists solely in-frame clones and lacks some. The repertoire consists of about 70,000 clones, with about nine tenths occurring once and the leading ten covering around 3.4%. The sequenced sample was peripheral blood, obtained 28 days after the second AZD1222 dose. These receptors were taken from an adult who received the AZD1222 COVID-19 vaccine. CDR3s include the opening cysteine and the closing phenylalanine or tryptophan. D genes are given only for firm matches. Expanded clones get a size class; other rows say once, few or many, or leave the size out.

v_call	clone_size	d_call	j_call	cdr3_nt	cdr3_aa
TRBV21-1	-	-	TRBJ1-2	TGTGCCAGCAGCAACTCAATGAACAGGGGTTTTAGTGGCTACACCTTC	CASSNSMNRGFSGYTF
TRBV5-1	-	-	TRBJ1-3	TGCGCCAGCAGCCCGACCCCCTCGGGCAGCTCTGGAAACACCATATATTTT	CASSPTPSGSSGNTIYF
TRBV7-3	once	-	TRBJ1-1	TGTGCCAGCAGCCCAACGACGACTGCTGCAGCTTTCTTT	CASSPTTTAAAFF
TRBV10-3	once	-	TRBJ2-7	TGTGCCATCAGTGGTGGGGGTAGAAGACAGCAGCCTCTCGAGCAGTACTTC	CAISGGGRRQQPLEQYF
TRBV9	once	-	TRBJ2-7	TGTGCCAGCGCTGGGTTCTCCGGTGGCGAGCAGTACTTC	CASAGFSGGEQYF
TRBV5-4	-	-	TRBJ2-3	TGTGCCAGCAGCTTGGCGGGGGCTAGCACAGATACGCAGTATTTT	CASSLAGASTDTQYF
TRBV28	once	-	TRBJ1-6	TGTGCCAGCAGTCCTCCCCCCGGGACGGATTCACCCCTCCACTTT	CASSPPPGTDSPLHF
TRBV6-6	-	-	TRBJ1-2	TGTGCCACCCTAAGGGGGGAGGTGTATGGCTACACCTTC	CATLRGEVYGYTF
TRBV3-1/TRBV3-2	-	-	TRBJ2-7	TGTGCCAGCAGCCAAGATCTGGGCGAGCAGTACTTC	CASSQDLGEQYF
TRBV3-1/TRBV3-2	-	-	TRBJ2-6	TGTGCCAGCAGCCTCACAGGGCTCTCTGGGGCCAACGTCCTGACTTTC	CASSLTGLSGANVLTF
TRBV11-3	-	-	TRBJ2-3	TGTGCCAGCAGCTTGTCCGGGAGCACAGATACGCAGTATTTT	CASSLSGSTDTQYF
TRBV6-5	-	-	TRBJ1-4	TGTGCCGCCGGGGGGATGGGGCCAACTAATGAAAAACTGTTTTTT	CAAGGMGPTNEKLFF
TRBV7-9	-	TRBD2	TRBJ2-1	TGTGCCAGCAGCTTAGCAAGCGGGAAATCCTACAATGAGCAGTTCTTC	CASSLASGKSYNEQFF
TRBV7-2	-	TRBD1	TRBJ1-2	TGTGCCAGCAGCTTAGGGCCAGGGACAGGGACAAGTGGTGGCTACACCTTC	CASSLGPGTGTSGGYTF
TRBV20-1	-	-	TRBJ2-5	TGCAGCGCGGGGACCCAGTACTTC	CSAGTQYF
TRBV9	-	TRBD1	TRBJ2-3	TGTGCCAGCAGCGAGGGACAGATCACAGATACGCAGTATTTT	CASSEGQITDTQYF
TRBV5-6	-	-	TRBJ1-2	TGTGCCAGCAGACCAACTCCGGGGACACCAGGCTACACCTTC	CASRPTPGTPGYTF
TRBV4-2	-	TRBD2	TRBJ2-7	TGTGCCAGCAGCCAAGGTGGTCTAGCGGGAGGGATGCAGTACTTC	CASSQGGLAGGMQYF
TRBV9	-	-	TRBJ2-1	TGTGCCAGCAGCGTGGGACTTGCAAGCTCCTACAATGAGCAGTTCTTC	CASSVGLASSYNEQFF
TRBV10-3	-	-	TRBJ2-2	TGTGCCATCAGTGGCCCCAGGGTCCGTAACACCGGGGAGCTGTTTTTT	CAISGPRVRNTGELFF
TRBV27	-	-	TRBJ2-7	TGTGCCAGCAGTTTATCGGGCGACGTCTCCTACGAGCAGTACTTC	CASSLSGDVSYEQYF
TRBV10-3	-	TRBD2	TRBJ2-7	TGTGCCATCAGGACTAGCGGGGGAACCTACGAGCAGTACTTC	CAIRTSGGTYEQYF
TRBV18	-	-	TRBJ2-2	TGTGCCAGCTCACCAAGGCGCCAGAACACCGGGGAGCTGTTTTTT	CASSPRRQNTGELFF
TRBV6-2/TRBV6-3	-	-	TRBJ1-4	TGTGCCAGCAGCCCCCGCGGGGGGGAAGAAAAACTGTTTTTT	CASSPRGGEEKLFF
TRBV7-9	-	TRBD1	TRBJ2-2	TGTGCCAGCAGCTTATCGGACAGGGTCGGGGAGCTGTTTTTT	CASSLSDRVGELFF